This T cell receptor beta chain was captured by sequencing in a study of blood T cells in healthy people across ages. Study results and limitations: It was held that the diversity estimates obtained from one million T cells were underestimates.

Next came a second PCR, run for roughly 7 to 12 cycles, which used a sample-barcoded 5' primer along with a J-beta primer mix. A template-switch adaptor containing 12 random nucleotides labeled each cDNA molecule. TCRdb used MiXCR to reprocess the 5' RACE reads, holding one entry per CDR3 protein. The sample has almost 1 million distinct CDR3 sequences, 51% seen once. This clonotype has a handful of counts. The antigen remains undetermined. Every donor contributed ten milliliters of peripheral blood by blood draw. Total RNA extraction produced at least 6 micrograms (per sample) for the study. CDR1 is SGHRS and CDR2 is YFSETQ in the germline V gene. With V trimmed by 2 bases and J by 0 bases, 4 bases remained unmatched. CDR3 size: 15 residues.

This chain uses TRBV5-1 with TRBJ2-5; 7 bases are shared with TRBD2. The sequence came from an older woman in good health. What was sequenced was blood. This CDR3 reads CASSFAGDYQETQYF. DNA for the CDR3: TGCGCCAGCAGCTTTGCGGGAGATTACCAAGAGACCCAGTACTTC.